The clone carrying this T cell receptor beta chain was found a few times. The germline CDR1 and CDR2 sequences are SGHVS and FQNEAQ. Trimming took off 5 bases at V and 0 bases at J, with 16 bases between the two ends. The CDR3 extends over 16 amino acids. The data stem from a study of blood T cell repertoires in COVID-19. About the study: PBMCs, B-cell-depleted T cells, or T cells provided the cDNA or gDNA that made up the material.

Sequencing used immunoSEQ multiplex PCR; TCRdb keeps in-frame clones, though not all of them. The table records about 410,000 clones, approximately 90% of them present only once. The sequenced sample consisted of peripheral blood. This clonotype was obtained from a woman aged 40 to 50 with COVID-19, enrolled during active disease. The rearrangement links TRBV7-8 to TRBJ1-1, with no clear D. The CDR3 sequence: CASSPWAGTMNTEAFF. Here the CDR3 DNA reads TGTGCCAGCAGCCCCTGGGCGGGCACAATGAACACTGAAGCTTTCTTT.